Below, 24 T cell receptor beta chains from the same sample are listed, as sequenced in a study of T cell repertoires in cytomegalovirus infection. Their recognized antigens are unknown. TCRdb re-called the reads with MiXCR, one entry per CDR3 protein. This table has approximately 730,000 distinct CDR3 sequences, around 29% appearing once. The sequencing here drew on cultured CD8+ T cells from PBMCs, taken from culture after CMV antigen stimulation. Receptor source: a human donor in good health (CMV status not recorded). Some clones in this sample may be carry-over from other donors' samples.

This clonotype was recorded a few times. The genes are TRBV12-5 and TRBJ1-5, with no clear D. Germline-derived CDR1 and CDR2 are LGHNT and FRNRAP. The CDR3 loop spans 10 amino acids. Between the trimmed V and J ends, which lost 5 bases and 6 bases, there was a span of 2 bases. The CDR3, as DNA: TGTGCTAGTGGTATTCAGCCCCAGCATTTT. Amino acids: CASGIQPQHF.

This sequence joins TRBV4-1 and TRBJ1-1; weak D call: TRBD1 (5 bases). Deletions cut 0 bases from V and 7 bases from J, with 9 bases between. Germline loops: CDR1 MGHRA, CDR2 YSYEKL. This CDR3 comprises 13 residues. The CDR3 sequence is CASSQERQLEAFF. Here the CDR3 DNA reads TGCGCCAGCAGCCAAGAAAGACAGCTTGAAGCTTTCTTT.

The V and J genes are TRBV12-3 or TRBV12-4 and TRBJ2-5; D gene ambiguous. V lost 5 bases, J lost 0 bases, and 13 bases lay in between. The CDR3 is 15 amino acids. The CDR3 loop is CASSERITYQETQYF. The CDR3 DNA sequence: TGTGCCAGCAGTGAAAGGATTACTTACCAAGAGACCCAGTACTTC.

Ten or more counts support this clonotype. The chain couples TRBV5-5 to TRBJ2-2, with D possibly being TRBD1 (5 bases). This CDR3 region has 15 residues. V shed 0 bases and J shed 2 bases, with 8 bases lying between them. Germline values: CDR1 SGHKS, CDR2 YYEKEE (reference sequence). CDR3 sequence (DNA): TGTGCCAGCAGCTTGGTGGGGCAAAACACCGGGGAGCTGTTTTTT. Translating it yields CASSLVGQNTGELFF.

J is TRBJ2-1 and V is TRBV27; 7 bases align to TRBD1. The CDR3 has 16 amino acids. CDR1 and CDR2 from the germline V gene are MNHEY and SMNVEV (reference sequence). V shed 3 bases, J shed 3 bases, and the junction held 8 bases outside the gene matches. The CDR3 protein is CASSLVPGQFYNEQFF. The CDR3 region has the DNA TGTGCCAGCAGTTTGGTCCCGGGACAGTTCTACAATGAGCAGTTCTTC.

The chain recombines TRBV4-3 with TRBJ1-6; 7 bases line up with TRBD1. Germline loops: CDR1 LGHNA, CDR2 YSLEER. The CDR3 sequence is 16 residues long. V shed 1 base and J 2 bases; nucleotides not matched to a gene: 2. Here the CDR3 DNA reads TGCGCCAGCAGCCAAGCCCAGGGGGCCTATAATTCACCCCTCCACTTT. Protein product: CASSQAQGAYNSPLHF.

This chain joins TRBV2 and TRBJ2-1, with TRBD2 as a possible D gene (7 bases). The germline CDR1 and CDR2 sequences are SNHLY and FYNNEI. The CDR3 extends over 15 amino acids. V lost 3 bases to trimming and J lost 0 bases, with 9 bases between them. Here the CDR3 DNA reads TGTGCCAGCAGTGAGCGGGGGCTCTCCTACAATGAGCAGTTCTTC. It specifies CASSERGLSYNEQFF.

This sequence joins TRBV27 and TRBJ1-4; D is ambiguous. CDR1 and CDR2 (germline): MNHEY, SMNVEV (reference sequence). The CDR3 has 17 residues. Trimming stripped 4 bases from V and 0 bases from J, with 15 bases between. CDR3 residues: CASSWEKDTATNEKLFF. The CDR3 bases are TGTGCCAGCAGTTGGGAGAAGGATACAGCAACTAATGAAAAACTGTTTTTT.

This clonotype was counted ten times or more. The CDR3 reads CASSLDGRGIGELFF. The CDR3 DNA reads TGTGCCAGCAGCTTAGATGGGAGGGGCATCGGGGAGCTGTTTTTT. V usage is TRBV7-2 and J usage is TRBJ2-2, with 7 bases lining up with TRBD2. The V segment lost 1 base and the J segment 7 bases; nucleotides outside the gene matches: 6. CDR1 and CDR2 (germline): SGHTA, FQGNSA. The CDR3 is 15 residues long.

This clonotype was recorded only once. This sequence joins TRBV6-6 and TRBJ2-7; D might be TRBD1 (7 bases). Trimming cost V 5 bases and J 3 bases, with 14 bases left between them. This CDR3 has 14 residues. Germline-derived CDR1 and CDR2 are MNHNY and SVGAGI (reference sequence). This CDR3 is CASSIRGANYEQYF. The CDR3 DNA sequence: TGTGCCAGCAGTATCAGGGGGGCCAACTACGAGCAGTACTTC.

V is TRBV3-1 and J is TRBJ2-1; tentatively, D is TRBD1 or TRBD2 (5 bases each). The germline V gene has CDR1 LGHDT and CDR2 YNNKEL (reference sequence). The CDR3 sequence is 14 residues long. V gave up 2 bases and J gave up 5 bases, with 10 bases separating them. The CDR3 protein is CASSQTREHNEQFF. For the CDR3, the DNA is TGTGCCAGCAGCCAAACCAGGGAGCACAATGAGCAGTTCTTC.

The chain employs TRBV7-9 and TRBJ2-5, with D maybe TRBD2 (5 bases). V lost 7 bases to trimming and J lost 3 bases, with 18 bases between them. The CDR3 sequence is 15 residues long. Per germline, CDR1 SEHNR and CDR2 FQNEAQ (reference sequence). CDR3 in amino acids: CASNPRRAREETQYF. The CDR3 coding sequence is TGTGCCAGCAACCCTAGGCGGGCCAGAGAAGAGACCCAGTACTTC. The full variable domain, completed using reference TRBV7-9 and TRBJ2-5, is DTGVSQNPRHKITKRGQNVTFRCDPISEHNRLYWYRQTLGQGPEFLTYFQNEAQLEKSRLLSDRFSAERPKGSFSTLEIQRTEQGDSAMYLCASNPRRAREETQYFGPGTRLLVL.

This chain links TRBV5-8 with TRBJ1-1; 9 bases match TRBD1. Germline values: CDR1 SGHTS, CDR2 YDEGEE. This CDR3 has 15 amino acids. The J segment lost 8 bases and the V segment lost 0 bases, leaving 8 bases of the junction unmatched. The CDR3 DNA follows: TGTGCCAGCAGCTTGGGAACAGGGGGCCTGGCGGAAGCTTTCTTT. Its protein is CASSLGTGGLAEAFF.

This clonotype was seen more than once but under ten times. This rearrangement joins TRBV19 to TRBJ1-1, with no clear D. CDR3 size: 15 residues. The V end lost 5 bases, the J end lost 0 bases, and 13 bases lay between the germline ends. CDR1 LNHDA and CDR2 SQIVND come from the germline V gene (reference sequence). The CDR3 bases are TGTGCCAGTAGTCTCCAACGAGGGTTGAACACTGAAGCTTTCTTT. This codes for CASSLQRGLNTEAFF. Using reference TRBV19 and TRBJ1-1 for the parts outside the CDR3, the full variable domain is DGGITQSPKYLFRKEGQNVTLSCEQNLNHDAMYWYRQDPGQGLRLIYYSQIVNDFQKGDIAEGYSVSREKKESFPLTVTSAQKNPTAFYLCASSLQRGLNTEAFFGQGTRLTVV.

This clonotype was picked up a small number of times. The chain recombines TRBV7-8 with TRBJ1-5; TRBD1 aligns across 7 bases. Germline V CDR1 and CDR2: SGHVS, FQNEAQ. This CDR3 contains 17 residues. Trimming cost V 0 bases and J 4 bases; bases outside gene matches: 9. CDR3 region: CASSLAGQGGLNQPQHF. CDR3 DNA sequence: TGTGCCAGCAGCTTAGCGGGGCAGGGGGGGCTTAATCAGCCCCAGCATTTT.

V is TRBV27 and J is TRBJ2-1; D is possibly TRBD2 (6 bases). This CDR3 is built from 16 residues. CDR1 and CDR2 from the germline V gene are MNHEY and SMNVEV (reference sequence). Trimming pared 5 bases from V and 4 bases from J, leaving 18 bases between. The DNA for the CDR3 is TGTGCCAGCAGTGTCAGTTCGGGGGAGTATTACAATGAGCAGTTCTTC. This translates into CASSVSSGEYYNEQFF.

This chain uses TRBV13 with TRBJ2-5; weak D call: TRBD1 (5 bases). With 4 bases removed from V and 2 bases from J, the gap between germline ends came to 11 bases. This CDR3 has 14 residues. CDR1 is PRHDT, CDR2 FYEKMQ, per germline (reference sequence). CDR3 region: CASSSPRQQETQYF. Written as DNA, the CDR3 is TGTGCCAGCAGCTCCCCCCGACAGCAAGAGACCCAGTACTTC.

This chain uses TRBV11-1 with TRBJ1-1; 8 nucleotides agree with TRBD1. Trimming at V came to 3 bases and at J to 1 base, leaving 16 bases not matched to a gene. CDR3 length equals 19 residues. In germline, CDR1 is SGHAT, CDR2 FQDESV (reference sequence). Here the CDR3 DNA reads TGTGCCAGCAGCTTCGGGACAGGACTTGGGAACCCTTCGAACACTGAAGCTTTCTTT. It encodes CASSFGTGLGNPSNTEAFF.

The gene calls are TRBV7-6 and TRBJ2-3, with 9 bases matching TRBD2. V was clipped by 0 bases and J by 5 bases; unmatched bases: 12. CDR1 is SGHVS and CDR2 is FNYEAQ in the germline V gene. This CDR3 has 18 residues. CDR3: CASSLAITSGRPLDTQYF. The CDR3 region has the DNA TGTGCCAGCAGCTTAGCGATCACTAGCGGGCGCCCCTTAGATACGCAGTATTTT. The whole variable domain, filled in from reference TRBV7-6 and TRBJ2-3, reads GAGVSQSPRYKVTKRGQDVALRCDPISGHVSLYWYRQALGQGPEFLTYFNYEAQQDKSGLPNDRFSAERPEGSISTLTIQRTEQRDSAMYRCASSLAITSGRPLDTQYFGPGTRLTVL.

This clonotype occurred many times. The chain carries TRBV12-3 or TRBV12-4 and TRBJ2-3; 7 bases are shared with TRBD1. Trimming cost V 4 bases and J 5 bases; bases outside gene matches: 9. The CDR3 totals 15 residues. The CDR3 region has the DNA TGTGCCAGCAGTTCCCGGGACAGATTCATAGATACGCAGTATTTT. The encoded protein is CASSSRDRFIDTQYF.

This chain joins TRBV18 and TRBJ1-1, with no clear D. V lost 0 bases to trimming and J lost 5 bases, with 10 bases between them. The CDR3 contains 14 residues. CDR1 is KGHSH, CDR2 LQKENI, per germline. CDR3 protein: CASSPPTGWTEAFF. The DNA of the CDR3 is TGTGCCAGCTCACCACCTACGGGGTGGACTGAAGCTTTCTTT.

DNA of the CDR3: TGTGCCAGCAGCGAGGGACAGGCCCTTCACTCTGGAAACACCATATATTTT. This sequence encodes CASSEGQALHSGNTIYF. The chain joins TRBV7-2 to TRBJ1-3, with 8 bases matching TRBD1. The germline V gene has CDR1 SGHTA and CDR2 FQGNSA. Trimming removed 5 bases from V and 0 bases from J; junction bases left unmatched: 9. CDR3 length equals 17 residues.

The chain has TRBV6-1 and TRBJ1-1, with TRBD1 matching 7 bases. J was trimmed by 2 bases and V by 5 bases; bases with no gene match: 14. This CDR3 has 17 residues. In germline, CDR1 is MNHNS, CDR2 SASEGT. The CDR3 is CASSYDRVGGANTEAFF. DNA for the CDR3: TGTGCCAGCAGTTACGACAGGGTAGGGGGGGCAAACACTGAAGCTTTCTTT.

This clonotype occurred a few times. CDR3 DNA: TGCAGTGCTTTAGACAGGATAGGCGAGCAGTACTTC. Translating gives CSALDRIGEQYF. The gene calls are TRBV20-1 and TRBJ2-7; D perhaps matches TRBD1 (6 bases). The length of the CDR3 is 12 residues. The ends were cut back, 5 bases at V and 6 bases at J, with 14 bases in the middle. Germline CDR1 DFQATT, CDR2 SNEGSKA (reference sequence).